One and the same sample provided the 3 T cell receptor beta chains below, sequenced in a study of breast tumors, draining lymph nodes, adjacent tissues. Axillary draining lymph nodes of breast cancer patients supplied the node samples. TCRdb recomputed calls from the multiplex PCR reads with MiXCR, one row per CDR3 protein. The table includes approximately 88,000 distinct CDR3 sequences, approximately 30% detected once. The sample taken for sequencing was axillary lymph node tissue. Every receptor here comes from a female donor with breast cancer. Some clones in this sample may be carry-over from other donors' samples.

As concerns this clonotype: The limits of the CDR3 on the DNA are not certain, so only TCRdb's listed CDR3 is given. The CDR3 region is CASYFWTTLRAVLRAGPNSPLHF. The rearrangement uses TRBV10-1 and TRBJ1-6. The CDR3 sequence runs 23 residues, both termini included. Germline values: CDR1 WNHNN, CDR2 SYGVQD (reference sequence).

A note on this clonotype: The CDR3 end shows no conserved phenylalanine or tryptophan, and so a read error is likely. The chain is built from TRBV9 and TRBJ1-5; D is possibly TRBD1 (5 bases). Germline CDR1 reads SGDLS; CDR2 reads YYNGEE. Trimming left V 0 bases short and J 4 bases short, with 8 bases between. CDR3 length equals 14 residues. The CDR3 sequence is CASSVGGYNQPQHS. The CDR3 DNA follows: TGTGCCAGCAGCGTAGGGGGCTATAATCAGCCCCAGCATTCT.

This clonotype has ten or more counts. J is TRBJ2-1 and V is TRBV9; D might be TRBD2 (5 bases). Germline values: CDR1 SGDLS, CDR2 YYNGEE. This CDR3 is 12 amino acids long. The V end lost 3 bases, the J end lost 9 bases, and 10 bases lay between the germline ends. CDR3 DNA: TGTGCCAGCAGCGACCTCGCGGGTGAGCAGTTCTTC. Protein: CASSDLAGEQFF.